The 7 T cell receptor beta chains below were found in one sample sequenced in a study of Graves' ophthalmopathy and Graves' hyperthyroidism. RNA transcripts provided the template for amplifying TCR beta CDR3 regions. The first round was an RT-PCR with HTBI primers, and the second round was a multiplex PCR. TCRdb passed the multiplex PCR reads through MiXCR, listing each CDR3 protein once. The sample carries about 740,000 distinct CDR3 sequences, 35% to 50% recorded once. Sequencing used peripheral blood. These receptors were collected from an adult man with Graves' ophthalmopathy.

V and J are TRBV2 and TRBJ1-1, with D possibly matching TRBD1 (6 bases). This CDR3 is 15 amino acids long. Germline V gene data show CDR1 as SNHLY and CDR2 as FYNNEI. Trimming shortened V by 1 base and J by 0 bases, and 9 bases separated the two germline ends. The CDR3 loop reads CASSEDRVVNTEAFF. The CDR3 nucleotides are TGTGCCAGCAGTGAAGACAGGGTCGTGAACACTGAAGCTTTCTTT.

This clonotype was seen more than once but under ten times. The V and J genes are TRBV6-2 or TRBV6-3 and TRBJ1-1, with D uncertain. This CDR3 has 13 amino acids. Per the germline V gene, CDR1 is MNHEY and CDR2 is SVGEGT. Trimming cost V 6 bases and J 6 bases, with 14 bases left between them. CDR3 protein: CASRPYYGSEAFF. The CDR3 DNA is TGTGCCAGCAGGCCCTACTATGGCTCTGAAGCTTTCTTT.

In this sample, this clonotype turned up a few times. The chain links TRBV20-1 to TRBJ1-2, with TRBD1 matching over 10 bases. Germline values: CDR1 DFQATT, CDR2 SNEGSKA (reference sequence). The ends lost 0 bases at V and 9 bases at J; junction bases unmatched: 16. This CDR3 region has 17 residues. As DNA, the CDR3 is TGCAGTGCTAGAGATCTTACCTCCGGGACAGGGGAGGATCGCTACACCTTC. Protein: CSARDLTSGTGEDRYTF.

The gene calls are TRBV9 and TRBJ1-4; 8 positions match TRBD1. CDR1 SGDLS and CDR2 YYNGEE come from the germline V gene. The J segment lost 9 bases and the V segment lost 0 bases, leaving 10 bases of the junction unmatched. The CDR3 extends over 16 amino acids. The CDR3 nucleotides read TGTGCCAGCAGCGTAGATCAGGGACAGGACGATAAAAAACTGTTTTTT. This sequence encodes CASSVDQGQDDKKLFF.

This clonotype was recorded a few times. The rearrangement uses TRBV6-1 and TRBJ1-1, with unresolved D. The CDR3 is made up of 15 amino acids. The V and J ends lost 7 bases and 7 bases respectively, with 22 bases between them. CDR1 MNHNS and CDR2 SASEGT come from the germline V gene. The CDR3 region is CASIPSAVRVSEAFF. CDR3 nucleotide sequence: TGTGCCAGCATCCCATCTGCAGTAAGGGTGAGTGAAGCTTTCTTT.

J is TRBJ1-6 and V is TRBV25-1; a weak D match, TRBD1 (5 bases). The length of the CDR3 is 15 residues. V was trimmed by 4 bases and J by 10 bases, leaving 17 bases between them. Per the germline V gene, CDR1 is MGHDK and CDR2 is SYGVNS. The CDR3 spells CASSGAQGSRSPLHF. The CDR3, as DNA: TGTGCCAGCAGTGGTGCCCAGGGTTCTCGGTCACCCCTCCACTTT.

This clonotype was recorded a few times. The chain employs TRBV4-3 and TRBJ2-7; TRBD2 might be the D (5 bases). The CDR3 runs 14 residues. Germline CDR1 and CDR2: LGHNA and YSLEER. Between the trimmed V and J ends, which lost 5 bases and 3 bases, there was a span of 14 bases. CDR3 nucleotide sequence: TGCGCCAGCAGCGAAAGATTGGCGGGCTACGAGCAGTACTTC. Protein product: CASSERLAGYEQYF.